The 5 T cell receptor beta chains listed next were all sequenced from one sample in a study of human T cells and chemical hapten exposure (dated by TCRdb to about 2021). The time point label, as the study defines it: patch test 3, about 24 weeks after DPC sensitization. The treatment or condition label corresponds to: therapeutic diphenylcyclopropenone sensitization with weekly scalp DPC. Library method: RACE. Sequencing took place on a NextSeq 500. Through fastp at Q25 and MiXCR, TCRdb rebuilt clones from the public reads, retaining in-frame beta chains. Each CDR3 protein gets just one entry, which takes the most common genes and DNA from the rows behind it. The sample table shows 50,000 to 75,000 distinct CDR3 sequences, and approximately 10% are seen once. Of the sample, roughly 2% is held by the ten largest clones. The sample here was whole blood, taken in connection with sensitization to the hapten diphenylcyclopropenone (DPC). These receptors were obtained from a woman aged 25 to 39 with alopecia areata. Some clones in this sample may be carry-over from other donors' samples.

This clonotype has a count of ten or more. This sequence joins TRBV19 and TRBJ2-2, with D perhaps TRBD2 (6 bases). The CDR3 sequence is 15 residues long. The V end lost 3 bases, the J end lost 4 bases, and 12 bases lay between the germline ends. CDR1 is LNHDA, CDR2 SQIVND, per germline (reference sequence). CDR3 amino acids: CASSILLASTGELFF. The CDR3 DNA reads as TGTGCCAGTAGTATTCTGCTAGCGTCCACCGGGGAGCTGTTTTTT.

This clonotype has more than one count but fewer than ten. The J gene is TRBJ1-1, the V gene TRBV6-2 or TRBV6-3, with unresolved D. The length of the CDR3 is 14 residues. V was clipped by 2 bases and J by 0 bases, with 7 bases between them. In germline, CDR1 is MNHEY, CDR2 SVGEGT. CDR3: CASSYRRVNTEAFF. The CDR3 coding sequence is TGTGCCAGCAGTTACAGACGAGTGAACACTGAAGCTTTCTTT.

The V gene is TRBV7-9, the J gene TRBJ1-4; D ambiguous. V lost 1 base to trimming and J lost 0 bases, with 3 bases between them. Looked up from germline, CDR1 is SEHNR and CDR2 is FQNEAQ (reference sequence). The CDR3 loop spans 14 amino acids. The CDR3 region is CASSLGSTNEKLFF. The CDR3 DNA reads as TGTGCCAGCAGCTTAGGGTCAACTAATGAAAAACTGTTTTTT.

The table lists this clonotype with many counts. This chain joins TRBV6-5 and TRBJ1-1; D remains ambiguous. V was pared by 0 bases and J by 0 bases, with 8 bases between. The CDR3 covers 15 residues. Looked up from germline, CDR1 is MNHEY and CDR2 is SVGAGI. Here the CDR3 DNA reads TGTGCCAGCAGTTACTCGATTGAACTGAACACTGAAGCTTTCTTT. Amino acid sequence: CASSYSIELNTEAFF.

The chain couples TRBV3-1 to TRBJ2-7; D remains unclear. Germline CDR1 reads LGHDT; CDR2 reads YNNKEL (reference sequence). This CDR3 is 13 amino acids long. Trimming removed 1 base at V and 7 bases at J, with 11 bases between. CDR3 residues: CASSQATHGEQYF. CDR3 nucleotides: TGTGCCAGCAGCCAAGCCACCCATGGGGAGCAGTACTTC.